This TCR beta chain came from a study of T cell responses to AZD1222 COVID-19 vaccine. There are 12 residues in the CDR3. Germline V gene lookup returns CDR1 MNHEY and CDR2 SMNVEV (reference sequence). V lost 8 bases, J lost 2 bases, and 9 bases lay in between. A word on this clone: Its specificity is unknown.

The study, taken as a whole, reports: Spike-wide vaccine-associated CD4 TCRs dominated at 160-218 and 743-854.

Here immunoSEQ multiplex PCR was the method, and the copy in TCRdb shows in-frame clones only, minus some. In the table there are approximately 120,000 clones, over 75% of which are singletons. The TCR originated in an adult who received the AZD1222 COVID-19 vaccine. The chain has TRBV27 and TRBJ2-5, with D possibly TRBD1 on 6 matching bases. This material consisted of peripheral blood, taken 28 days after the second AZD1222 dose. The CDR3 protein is CASPGQQETQYF. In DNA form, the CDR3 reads TGTGCCAGCCCGGGACAACAAGAGACCCAGTACTTC.